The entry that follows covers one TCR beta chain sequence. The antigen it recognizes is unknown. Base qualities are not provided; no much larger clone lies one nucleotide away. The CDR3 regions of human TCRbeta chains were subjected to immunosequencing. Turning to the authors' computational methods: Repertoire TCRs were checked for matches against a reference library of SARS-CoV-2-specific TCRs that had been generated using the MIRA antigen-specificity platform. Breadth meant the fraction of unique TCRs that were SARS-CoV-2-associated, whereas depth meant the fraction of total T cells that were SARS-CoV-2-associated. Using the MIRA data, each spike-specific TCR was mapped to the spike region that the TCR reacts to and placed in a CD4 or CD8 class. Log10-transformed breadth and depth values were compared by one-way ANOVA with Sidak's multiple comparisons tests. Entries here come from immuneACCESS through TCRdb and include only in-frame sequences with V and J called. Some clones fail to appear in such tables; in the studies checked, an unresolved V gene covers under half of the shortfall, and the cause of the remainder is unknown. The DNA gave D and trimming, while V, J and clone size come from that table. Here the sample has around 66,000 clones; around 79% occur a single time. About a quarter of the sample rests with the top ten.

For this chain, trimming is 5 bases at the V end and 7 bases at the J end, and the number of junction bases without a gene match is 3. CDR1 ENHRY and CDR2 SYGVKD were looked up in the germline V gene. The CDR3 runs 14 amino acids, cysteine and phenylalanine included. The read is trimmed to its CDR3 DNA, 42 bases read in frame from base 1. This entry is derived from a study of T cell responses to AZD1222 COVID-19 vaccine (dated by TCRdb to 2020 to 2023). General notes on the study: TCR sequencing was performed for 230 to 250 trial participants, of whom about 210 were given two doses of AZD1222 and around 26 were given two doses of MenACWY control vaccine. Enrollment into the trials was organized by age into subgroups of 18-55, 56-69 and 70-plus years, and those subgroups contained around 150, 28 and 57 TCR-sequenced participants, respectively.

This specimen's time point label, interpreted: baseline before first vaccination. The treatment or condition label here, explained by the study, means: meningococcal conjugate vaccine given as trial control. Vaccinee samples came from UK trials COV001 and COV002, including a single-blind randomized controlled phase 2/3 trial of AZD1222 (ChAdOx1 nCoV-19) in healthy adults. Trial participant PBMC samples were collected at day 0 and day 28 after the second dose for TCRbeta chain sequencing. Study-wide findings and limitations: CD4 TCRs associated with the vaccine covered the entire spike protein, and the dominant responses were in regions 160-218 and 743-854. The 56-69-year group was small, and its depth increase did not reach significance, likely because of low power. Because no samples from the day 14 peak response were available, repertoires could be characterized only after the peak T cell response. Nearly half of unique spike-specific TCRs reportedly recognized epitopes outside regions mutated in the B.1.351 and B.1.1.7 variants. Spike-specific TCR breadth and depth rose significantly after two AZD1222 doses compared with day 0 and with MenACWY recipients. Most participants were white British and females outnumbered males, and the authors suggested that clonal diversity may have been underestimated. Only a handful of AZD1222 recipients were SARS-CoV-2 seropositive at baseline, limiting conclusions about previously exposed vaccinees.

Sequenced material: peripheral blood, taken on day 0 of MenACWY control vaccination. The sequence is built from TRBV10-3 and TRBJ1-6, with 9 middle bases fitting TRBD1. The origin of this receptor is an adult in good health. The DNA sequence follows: TGTGCCATCAGTCCGGGACAGGGAAATTCACCCCTCCACTTT. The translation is CAISPGQGNSPLHF.